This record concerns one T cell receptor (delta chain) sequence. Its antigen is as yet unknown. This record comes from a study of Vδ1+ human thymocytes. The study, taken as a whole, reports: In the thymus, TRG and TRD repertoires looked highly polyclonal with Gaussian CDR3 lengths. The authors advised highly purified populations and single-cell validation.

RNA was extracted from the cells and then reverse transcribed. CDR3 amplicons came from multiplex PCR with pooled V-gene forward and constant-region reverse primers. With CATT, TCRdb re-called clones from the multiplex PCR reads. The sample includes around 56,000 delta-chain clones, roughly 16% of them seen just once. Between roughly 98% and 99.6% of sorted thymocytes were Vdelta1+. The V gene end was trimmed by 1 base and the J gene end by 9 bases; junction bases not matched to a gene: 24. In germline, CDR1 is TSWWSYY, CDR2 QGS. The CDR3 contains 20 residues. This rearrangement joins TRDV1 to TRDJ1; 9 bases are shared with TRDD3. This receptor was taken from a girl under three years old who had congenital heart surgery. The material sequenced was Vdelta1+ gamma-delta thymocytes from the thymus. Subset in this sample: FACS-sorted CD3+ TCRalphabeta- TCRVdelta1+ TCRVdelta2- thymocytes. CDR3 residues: CALGERGPGSWGITTNQLIF. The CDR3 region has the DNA TGTGCTCTTGGGGAACGTGGCCCCGGGTCCTGGGGGATCACAACCAATCAACTCATCTTT.